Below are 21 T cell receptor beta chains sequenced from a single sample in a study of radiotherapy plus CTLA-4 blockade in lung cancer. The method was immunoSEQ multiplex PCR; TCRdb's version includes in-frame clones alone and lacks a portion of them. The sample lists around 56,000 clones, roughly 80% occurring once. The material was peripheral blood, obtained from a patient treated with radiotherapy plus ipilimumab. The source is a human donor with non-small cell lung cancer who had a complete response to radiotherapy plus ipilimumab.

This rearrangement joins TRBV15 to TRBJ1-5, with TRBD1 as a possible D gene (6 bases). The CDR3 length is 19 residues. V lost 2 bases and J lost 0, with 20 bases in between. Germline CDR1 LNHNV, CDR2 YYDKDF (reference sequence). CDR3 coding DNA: TGTGCCACCAGCAGACGGGGGGCCGGGCCAATGTATAGCAATCAGCCCCAGCATTTT. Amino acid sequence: CATSRRGAGPMYSNQPQHF.

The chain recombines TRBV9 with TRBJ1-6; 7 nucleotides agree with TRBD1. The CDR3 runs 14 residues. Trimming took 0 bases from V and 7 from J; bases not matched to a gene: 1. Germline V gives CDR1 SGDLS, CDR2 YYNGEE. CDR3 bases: TGTGCCAGCAGCGTAGGACAGGGAAATTCACCCCTCCACTTT. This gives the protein CASSVGQGNSPLHF.

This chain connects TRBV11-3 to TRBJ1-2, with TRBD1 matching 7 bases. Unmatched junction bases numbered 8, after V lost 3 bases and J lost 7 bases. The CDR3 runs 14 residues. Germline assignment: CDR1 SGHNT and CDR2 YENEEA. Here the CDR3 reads CASSFLGTDFGYTF. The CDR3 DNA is TGTGCCAGCAGCTTTCTCGGGACAGACTTTGGCTACACCTTC.

The CDR3 sequence: CAIRPGLAGALRADTQYF. The CDR3, as DNA: TGTGCCATCAGACCGGGACTAGCGGGGGCCCTCCGGGCAGATACGCAGTATTTT. The gene calls are TRBV10-3 and TRBJ2-3; TRBD2 matches 14 bases. V lost 6 bases and J lost 4; bases outside the gene matches: 12. The CDR3 sequence is 18 residues long. Germline-derived CDR1 and CDR2 are ENHRY and SYGVKD.

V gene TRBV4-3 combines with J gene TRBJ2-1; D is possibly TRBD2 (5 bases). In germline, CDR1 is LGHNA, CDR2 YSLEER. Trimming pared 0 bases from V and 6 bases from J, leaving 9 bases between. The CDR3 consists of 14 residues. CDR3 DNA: TGCGCCAGCAGCCAAGATCGGGCGGGCAATGAGCAGTTCTTC. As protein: CASSQDRAGNEQFF.

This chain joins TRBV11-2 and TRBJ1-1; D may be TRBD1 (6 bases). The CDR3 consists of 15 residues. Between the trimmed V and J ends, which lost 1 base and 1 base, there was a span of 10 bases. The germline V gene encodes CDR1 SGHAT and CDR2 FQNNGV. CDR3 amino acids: CASSLAGQPNTEAFF. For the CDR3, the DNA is TGTGCCAGCAGCTTAGCTGGACAGCCGAACACTGAAGCTTTCTTT.

The CDR3 spells CASSESGQRNIQYF. In nucleotides, the CDR3 is TGCGCCAGCAGTGAGTCGGGACAAAGGAACATTCAGTACTTC. This rearrangement joins TRBV10-1 to TRBJ2-4, with TRBD1 as a possible D gene (6 bases). The V end lost 0 bases, the J end lost 7 bases, and 10 bases lay between the germline ends. Germline V CDR1 and CDR2: WNHNN, SYGVQD (reference sequence). CDR3 length: 14 residues.

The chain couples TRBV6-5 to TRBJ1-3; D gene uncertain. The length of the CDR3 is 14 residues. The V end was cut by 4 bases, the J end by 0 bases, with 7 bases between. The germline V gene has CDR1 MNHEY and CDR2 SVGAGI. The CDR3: CASSLGVSGNTIYF. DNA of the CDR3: TGTGCCAGCAGTTTGGGAGTCTCTGGAAACACCATATATTTT.

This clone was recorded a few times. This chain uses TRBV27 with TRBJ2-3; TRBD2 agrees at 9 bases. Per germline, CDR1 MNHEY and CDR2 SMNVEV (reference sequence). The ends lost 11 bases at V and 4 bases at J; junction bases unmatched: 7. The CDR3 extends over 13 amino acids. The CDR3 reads CAPRGGRADTQYF. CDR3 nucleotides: TGTGCCCCCAGGGGCGGGAGGGCAGATACGCAGTATTTT.

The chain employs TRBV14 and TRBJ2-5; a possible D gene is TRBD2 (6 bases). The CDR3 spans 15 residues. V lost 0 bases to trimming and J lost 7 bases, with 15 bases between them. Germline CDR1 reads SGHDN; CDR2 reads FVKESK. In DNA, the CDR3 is TGTGCCAGCAGCCAAGATCGGGGACTGCTGGGGACCCAGTACTTC. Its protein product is CASSQDRGLLGTQYF.

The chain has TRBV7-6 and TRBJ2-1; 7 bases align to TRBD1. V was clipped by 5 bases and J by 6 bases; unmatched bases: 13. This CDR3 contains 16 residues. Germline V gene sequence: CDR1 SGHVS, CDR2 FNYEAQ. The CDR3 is CASSTSTGKPTNEQFF. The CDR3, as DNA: TGTGCCAGCAGCACTTCGACAGGGAAGCCCACCAATGAGCAGTTCTTC.

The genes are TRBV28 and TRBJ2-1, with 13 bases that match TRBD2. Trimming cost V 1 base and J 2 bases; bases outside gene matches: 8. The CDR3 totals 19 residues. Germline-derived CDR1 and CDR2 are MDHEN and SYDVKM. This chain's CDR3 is CASSLLGLAGARTYNEQFF. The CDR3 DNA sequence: TGTGCCAGCAGTTTATTAGGACTAGCGGGAGCCCGCACCTACAATGAGCAGTTCTTC. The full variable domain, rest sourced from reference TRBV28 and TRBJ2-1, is DVKVTQSSRYLVKRTGEKVFLECVQDMDHENMFWYRQDPGLGLRLIYFSYDVKMKEKGDIPEGYSVSREKKERFSLILESASTNQTSMYLCASSLLGLAGARTYNEQFFGPGTRLTVL.

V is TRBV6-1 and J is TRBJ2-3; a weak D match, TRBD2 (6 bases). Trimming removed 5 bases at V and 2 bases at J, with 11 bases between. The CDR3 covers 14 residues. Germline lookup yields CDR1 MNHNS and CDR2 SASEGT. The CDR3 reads CASSHGGSTDTQYF. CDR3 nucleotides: TGTGCCAGCAGTCACGGGGGTTCCACAGATACGCAGTATTTT.

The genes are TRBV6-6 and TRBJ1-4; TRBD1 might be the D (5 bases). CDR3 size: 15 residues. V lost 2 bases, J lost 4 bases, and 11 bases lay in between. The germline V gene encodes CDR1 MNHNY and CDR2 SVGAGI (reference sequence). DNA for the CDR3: TGTGCCAGCAGTTACCTCACAGGCAGTAATGAAAAACTGTTTTTT. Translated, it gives CASSYLTGSNEKLFF.

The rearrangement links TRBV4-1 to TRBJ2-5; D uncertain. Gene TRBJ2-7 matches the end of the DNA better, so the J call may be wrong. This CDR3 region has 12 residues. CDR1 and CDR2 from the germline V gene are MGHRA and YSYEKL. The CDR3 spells CASSQDHFEQYF. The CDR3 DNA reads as TGCGCCAGCAGCCAAGATCACTTCGAGCAGTACTTC.

DNA for the CDR3: TGTGCCAGCAGCCCCGGAAGGACAGGGAAGACCCAGTACTTC. The encoded protein is CASSPGRTGKTQYF. The rearrangement uses TRBV7-2 and TRBJ2-5, with TRBD1 identical over 8 bases. V shed 5 bases and J 6 bases; nucleotides not matched to a gene: 8. In germline, CDR1 is SGHTA, CDR2 FQGNSA. This CDR3 contains 14 residues.

CDR3 sequence reads: CASSESAGGPEGTQYF. CDR3 DNA: TGTGCCAGCAGTGAATCCGCGGGGGGGCCGGAAGGTACGCAGTATTTT. The V and J genes are TRBV25-1 and TRBJ2-3; TRBD2 matches at 9 bases. This CDR3 is built from 16 residues. Per germline, CDR1 MGHDK and CDR2 SYGVNS. V shed 1 base and J 8 bases; nucleotides not matched to a gene: 10.

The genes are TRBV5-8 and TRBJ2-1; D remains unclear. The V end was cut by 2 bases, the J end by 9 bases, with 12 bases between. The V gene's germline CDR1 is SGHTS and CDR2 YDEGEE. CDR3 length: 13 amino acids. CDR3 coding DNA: TGTGCCAGCAGCTTACTGCAGCGCAGTGAGCAGTTCTTC. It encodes CASSLLQRSEQFF. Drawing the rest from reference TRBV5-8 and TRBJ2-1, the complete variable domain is EAGVTQSPTHLIKTRGQQATLRCSPISGHTSVYWYQQALGLGLQFLLWYDEGEERNRGNFPPRFSGRQFPNYSSELNVNALELEDSALYLCASSLLQRSEQFFGPGTRLTVL.

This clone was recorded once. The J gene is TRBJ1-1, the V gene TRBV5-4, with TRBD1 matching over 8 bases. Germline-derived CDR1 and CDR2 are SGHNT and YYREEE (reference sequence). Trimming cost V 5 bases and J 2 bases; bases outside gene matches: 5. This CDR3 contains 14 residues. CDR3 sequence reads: CASSAAGGNTEAFF. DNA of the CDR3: TGTGCCAGCAGTGCGGCAGGGGGCAACACTGAAGCTTTCTTT.

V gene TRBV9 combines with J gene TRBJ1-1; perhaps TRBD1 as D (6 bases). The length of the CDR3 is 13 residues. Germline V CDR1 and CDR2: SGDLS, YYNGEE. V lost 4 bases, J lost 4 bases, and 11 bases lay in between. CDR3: CASSSRGGTEAFF. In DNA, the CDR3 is TGTGCCAGCAGCTCGAGGGGGGGCACTGAAGCTTTCTTT.

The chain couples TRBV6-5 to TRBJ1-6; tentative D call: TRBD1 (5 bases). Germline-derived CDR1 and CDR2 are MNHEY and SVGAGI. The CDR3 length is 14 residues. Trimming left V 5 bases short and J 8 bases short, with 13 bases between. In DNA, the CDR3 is TGTGCCAGCAGTACCGGACACCAATATTCACCCCTCCACTTT. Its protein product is CASSTGHQYSPLHF.